Listed here is a single TCR beta chain. The target antigen is unknown. Germline V CDR1 and CDR2: SGDLS, YYNGEE. This CDR3 is 17 amino acids long. V lost 3 bases and J lost 6; bases outside the gene matches: 11. A single record per CDR3 protein comes from TCRdb applying MiXCR to the reads. Of approximately 910,000 distinct CDR3 sequences detected, roughly 31% appear once; the ten largest clones hold 13%. This record belongs to a study of T cell repertoires in cytomegalovirus infection. The overall study: Epitope selection comprised recently identified HLA-C-restricted CMV epitopes and well-studied HLA-B-restricted CMV epitopes. Public TCR beta signatures marked donors with CMV infection and the matching HLA. Study-wide points: Individuals carrying CMV plus the relevant HLA were identified by cumulative frequency of public TCR beta families. The ex vivo response was dominated by HLA-C-restricted CMV-specific TCR beta clonotypes.

This clonotype originated in a human donor in good health (CMV status not recorded). Some clones in this sample may be carry-over from other donors' samples. Sample: cultured CD8+ T cells from PBMCs, taken from culture after CMV antigen stimulation. The chain has TRBV9 and TRBJ2-4, with 11 bases matching TRBD2. In DNA, the CDR3 is TGTGCCAGCAGCGATTCTCTAGCGGGGGGCGGTGTAAACATTCAGTACTTC. As protein: CASSDSLAGGGVNIQYF.